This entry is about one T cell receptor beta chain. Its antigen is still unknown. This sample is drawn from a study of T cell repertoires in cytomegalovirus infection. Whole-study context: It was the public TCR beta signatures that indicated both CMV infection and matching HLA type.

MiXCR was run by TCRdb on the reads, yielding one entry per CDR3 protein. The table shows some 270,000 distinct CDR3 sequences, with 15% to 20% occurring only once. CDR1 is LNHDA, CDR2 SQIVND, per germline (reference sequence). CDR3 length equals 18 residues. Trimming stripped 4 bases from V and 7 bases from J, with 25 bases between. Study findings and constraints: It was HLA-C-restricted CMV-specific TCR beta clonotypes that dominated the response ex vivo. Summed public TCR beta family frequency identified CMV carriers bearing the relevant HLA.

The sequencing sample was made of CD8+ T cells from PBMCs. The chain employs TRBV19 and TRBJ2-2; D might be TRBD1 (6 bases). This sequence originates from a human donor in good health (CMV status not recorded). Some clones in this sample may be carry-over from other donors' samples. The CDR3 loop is CASSSRQVWGQGIGELFF. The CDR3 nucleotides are TGTGCCAGTAGTAGTAGACAGGTTTGGGGTCAGGGCATCGGGGAGCTGTTTTTT.